A single sample is the source of the 28 T cell receptor beta chains below, sequenced in a study of PD-1 blockade in classical Hodgkin lymphoma (dated by TCRdb to 2018 to 2021). Receptor libraries were prepared by the immunoSEQ multiplex PCR assay. Sourced from immuneACCESS, this table was stored by TCRdb with only in-frame sequences that have V and J called. A share of the clones is absent; for the studies checked, an unresolved V gene accounts for under half, and the remainder has no known explanation. The sample table holds fewer than 30,000 clones, of which approximately 82% were seen once. 20% to 25% of the sample is held by the ten biggest clonotypes. The sample's time point label is to be understood as: cycle 2 day 1 (C2D1) of nivolumab. Every trial patient had relapsed after autologous stem cell transplantation, and cohorts A, B and C differed in prior brentuximab vedotin exposure. This sample comprised peripheral blood mononuclear cells (PBMCs), obtained before the second cycle of nivolumab. The receptor source for this set is a human donor with classical Hodgkin lymphoma.

The genes are TRBV7-2 and TRBJ1-1; D unresolved. Per the germline V gene, CDR1 is SGHTA and CDR2 is FQGNSA. The V end lost 5 bases, the J end lost 0 bases, and 13 bases lay between the germline ends. The CDR3 runs to 15 residues. The CDR3 loop reads CASSPYRNMNTEAFF. For the CDR3, the DNA is TGTGCCAGCAGCCCTTATCGCAACATGAACACTGAAGCTTTCTTT.

The J gene is TRBJ1-5, the V gene TRBV4-3; 7 positions agree with TRBD1. The CDR3 is 15 residues long. CDR1 and CDR2 (germline): LGHNA, YSLEER. The V gene end was trimmed by 0 bases and the J gene end by 7 bases; junction bases not matched to a gene: 6. The CDR3 DNA sequence: TGCGCCAGCAGCCAAGATTCAGGGGGTTTACAGCCCCAGCATTTT. Translation: CASSQDSGGLQPQHF.

This chain connects TRBV6-1 to TRBJ2-7, with D unresolved. From germline, CDR1 is MNHNS and CDR2 SASEGT. V was pared by 1 base and J by 3 bases, with 1 base between. The CDR3 extends over 11 amino acids. CDR3 in DNA: TGTGCCAGCAGTGAAGACTACGAGCAGTACTTC. Its translation: CASSEDYEQYF.

The J gene is TRBJ2-3, the V gene TRBV5-6; D is perhaps TRBD1 (6 bases). CDR1 and CDR2 (germline): SGHDT, YYEEEE. The CDR3 length is 14 residues. Trimming stripped 2 bases from V and 4 bases from J, with 11 bases between. In nucleotides, the CDR3 is TGTGCCAGCAGCTTAACAGGGACCCCAGATACGCAGTATTTT. Its translation: CASSLTGTPDTQYF.

The J gene is TRBJ1-1, the V gene TRBV6-5; D is undetermined. In germline, CDR1 is MNHEY, CDR2 SVGAGI. Trimming left V 3 bases short and J 0 bases short, with 8 bases between. This CDR3 spans 14 amino acids. The CDR3: CASSYWQLNTEAFF. Written as DNA, the CDR3 is TGTGCCAGCAGTTATTGGCAGTTGAACACTGAAGCTTTCTTT.

The CDR3 spells CASSYSGTLEAFF. DNA of the CDR3: TGTGCCAGCAGTTACTCTGGGACACTTGAAGCTTTCTTT. The rearrangement uses TRBV6-6 and TRBJ1-1; weak D call: TRBD1 (6 bases). The CDR3 length is 13 residues. The V end was cut by 0 bases, the J end by 7 bases, with 9 bases between. The germline gives CDR1 MNHNY, CDR2 SVGAGI (reference sequence).

This clone was seen only a few times. The chain links TRBV11-3 to TRBJ1-2; D is unclear. Germline CDR1 and CDR2: SGHNT and YENEEA. V was shortened by 1 base and J by 5 bases, with 14 bases between the two germline ends. This CDR3 comprises 15 residues. Written as DNA, the CDR3 is TGTGCCAGCAGCTTAGCAGGAGTGGGAAATTATGGCTACACCTTC. It yields the protein CASSLAGVGNYGYTF.

J is TRBJ1-5 and V is TRBV10-3, with 8 positions matching TRBD1. V dropped 4 bases and J dropped 1; count of bases not matched to a gene: 3. The V gene's germline CDR1 is ENHRY and CDR2 SYGVKD. This CDR3 is 15 amino acids long. CDR3 DNA: TGTGCCATCAGTGGGACAGGGCTCAGCAATCAGCCCCAGCATTTT. Translation: CAISGTGLSNQPQHF.

The chain recombines TRBV18 with TRBJ2-1; maybe TRBD1 (6 bases). Germline V CDR1 and CDR2: KGHSH, LQKENI. This CDR3 is 13 amino acids long. Trimming left V 3 bases short and J 9 bases short, with 12 bases between. The CDR3 reads CASSPSGGVEQFF. The CDR3 nucleotides read TGTGCCAGCTCACCTTCTGGGGGCGTTGAGCAGTTCTTC.

The V call is TRBV11-1, the J call TRBJ1-3; tentatively, D is TRBD1 (6 bases). V dropped 2 bases and J dropped 0 bases, with 11 bases sitting between them. Looked up from germline, CDR1 is SGHAT and CDR2 is FQDESV (reference sequence). CDR3 length equals 16 residues. The CDR3 bases are TGTGCCAGCAGCTTACCCCGGGACAACTCTGGAAACACCATATATTTT. Translated, it gives CASSLPRDNSGNTIYF.

The genes are TRBV28 and TRBJ1-1, with D tentatively TRBD1 (5 bases). CDR1 and CDR2 from the germline V gene are MDHEN and SYDVKM. Trimming took off 6 bases at V and 0 bases at J, with 14 bases between the two ends. CDR3 length equals 15 residues. CDR3 in amino acids: CASRPATTVNTEAFF. DNA of the CDR3: TGTGCCAGCAGACCCGCTACGACAGTGAACACTGAAGCTTTCTTT. Supplemented by reference TRBV28 and TRBJ1-1, the full variable domain reads DVKVTQSSRYLVKRTGEKVFLECVQDMDHENMFWYRQDPGLGLRLIYFSYDVKMKEKGDIPEGYSVSREKKERFSLILESASTNQTSMYLCASRPATTVNTEAFFGQGTRLTVV.

This clone was seen a single time. V gene TRBV7-9 combines with J gene TRBJ2-1; 7 bases are a match to TRBD1. Germline CDR1 is SEHNR and CDR2 is FQNEAQ (reference sequence). Trimming took 6 bases from V and 0 from J; bases not matched to a gene: 5. The CDR3 has 15 amino acids. The CDR3 loop is CASSGGQRSYNEQFF. In DNA, the CDR3 is TGTGCCAGCAGTGGGGGACAGCGCTCCTACAATGAGCAGTTCTTC.

The rearrangement links TRBV6-1 to TRBJ2-7; D might be TRBD2 (5 bases). Trimming pared 7 bases from V and 7 bases from J, leaving 20 bases between. The CDR3 runs to 14 residues. Germline loops: CDR1 MNHNS, CDR2 SASEGT. CDR3 bases: TGTGCCAGCACACCGAGGGCACACCTGAGGGAGCAGTACTTC. This gives the protein CASTPRAHLREQYF.

The chain is built from TRBV5-6 and TRBJ2-1; 8 bases match TRBD1. This CDR3 contains 16 residues. V was pared by 0 bases and J by 7 bases, with 9 bases of the junction left unmatched. Per the germline V gene, CDR1 is SGHDT and CDR2 is YYEEEE. The CDR3 DNA follows: TGTGCCAGCAGCTTGGGACAGGGGAGATCACGGAATGAGCAGTTCTTC. Its protein product is CASSLGQGRSRNEQFF.

The J gene is TRBJ1-3, the V gene TRBV13; no definite D call. V gave up 3 bases and J gave up 0 bases, with 9 bases separating them. CDR3 length: 15 amino acids. CDR1 and CDR2 from the germline V gene are PRHDT and FYEKMQ (reference sequence). Written as DNA, the CDR3 is TGTGCCAGCAGCTTCCCGGGTCCCTCTGGAAACACCATATATTTT. It yields the protein CASSFPGPSGNTIYF.

The chain links TRBV7-8 to TRBJ2-5; possibly TRBD2 for D (6 bases). This CDR3 has 11 residues. From germline, CDR1 is SGHVS and CDR2 FQNEAQ. The V end lost 1 base, the J end lost 9 bases, and 6 bases lay between the germline ends. This chain's CDR3 is CASSLGGAQYF. CDR3 in DNA: TGTGCCAGCAGCTTAGGGGGGGCCCAGTACTTC.

In this sample, this clone turned up a few times. The V and J genes are TRBV15 and TRBJ2-6; no reliable D call. The V gene's germline CDR1 is LNHNV and CDR2 YYDKDF (reference sequence). V lost 4 bases and J 2 bases, leaving 9 bases between the germline ends. This CDR3 has 15 amino acids. CDR3 nucleotides: TGTGCCACCAGCACCCTGCAGGCTGGGGCCAACGTCCTGACTTTC. It is translated as CATSTLQAGANVLTF.

This clone has only a few counts. J is TRBJ2-1 and V is TRBV6-1; D unclear. V was pared by 2 bases and J by 9 bases, with 8 bases between. Germline CDR1 is MNHNS and CDR2 is SASEGT. This CDR3 region has 12 residues. Written as DNA, the CDR3 is TGTGCCAGCAGTGAAAGTGGAGTTGAGCAGTTCTTC. It is translated as CASSESGVEQFF.

The chain is built from TRBV20-1 and TRBJ1-1; D is possibly TRBD1 (5 bases). CDR1 is DFQATT and CDR2 is SNEGSKA in the germline V gene (reference sequence). The CDR3 length is 11 residues. Trimming removed 6 bases at V and 11 bases at J, with 16 bases between. In DNA, the CDR3 is TGCAGTGCCCTTTGGGGCAGTGGGGCTTTCTTT. Protein product: CSALWGSGAFF.

The chain is built from TRBV7-8 and TRBJ2-7, with D perhaps matching TRBD2 (6 bases). Trimming left V 4 bases short and J 1 base short, with 17 bases between. The CDR3 covers 16 residues. Germline V lookup: CDR1 SGHVS, CDR2 FQNEAQ. The CDR3 DNA reads TGTGCCAGCAGCTCCCCGGGACTCAAGTCGTCCTACGAGCAGTACTTC. Translation: CASSSPGLKSSYEQYF.

In its sample, this clone was seen once. The V gene is TRBV2, the J gene TRBJ2-5; D may be TRBD1 (5 bases). CDR3 length equals 15 residues. With 0 bases removed from V and 4 bases from J, the gap between germline ends came to 12 bases. Germline CDR1 is SNHLY and CDR2 is FYNNEI. Written as DNA, the CDR3 is TGTGCCAGCAGTGAAGCACCTACAGGTTTAGAGACCCAGTACTTC. It specifies CASSEAPTGLETQYF.

This chain uses TRBV7-2 with TRBJ2-5; the D gene is possibly TRBD2 (6 bases). The germline gives CDR1 SGHTA, CDR2 FQGNSA. The CDR3 length is 13 residues. V was clipped by 1 base and J by 5 bases, with 8 bases between them. The CDR3 sequence: CASSLGLVETQYF. CDR3 nucleotides: TGTGCCAGCAGCTTAGGACTAGTTGAGACCCAGTACTTC.

V usage is TRBV19 and J usage is TRBJ1-5; TRBD1 might be the D (5 bases). CDR1 and CDR2 (germline): LNHDA, SQIVND (reference sequence). V lost 9 bases and J 1 base, leaving 16 bases between the germline ends. The CDR3 contains 15 residues. The CDR3 reads CASETSRASNQPQHF. CDR3 DNA: TGTGCCAGCGAAACGAGCAGGGCCAGCAATCAGCCCCAGCATTTT.

This clone has only a few counts. This chain uses TRBV28 with TRBJ2-1; D is possibly TRBD2 (6 bases). V shed 9 bases and J shed 4 bases, with 16 bases lying between them. Per the germline V gene, CDR1 is MDHEN and CDR2 is SYDVKM. The length of the CDR3 is 14 residues. The CDR3 DNA sequence: TGTGCCAGTGGGCGGGGAGTAGGTTACAATGAGCAGTTCTTC. Translated: CASGRGVGYNEQFF.

This rearrangement joins TRBV5-4 to TRBJ2-1; weak D call: TRBD1 (6 bases). V shed 6 bases and J shed 6 bases, with 19 bases lying between them. Looked up from germline, CDR1 is SGHNT and CDR2 is YYREEE (reference sequence). The CDR3 runs to 15 residues. The CDR3 nucleotides read TGTGCCAGCAAACCTCTTGACAGGTACATCAATGAGCAGTTCTTC. Amino acid sequence: CASKPLDRYINEQFF.

This clone was detected once. This chain uses TRBV18 with TRBJ1-5; TRBD1 might be the D (5 bases). The V gene's germline CDR1 is KGHSH and CDR2 LQKENI. CDR3 length: 14 amino acids. Deletions cut 1 base from V and 6 bases from J, with 10 bases between. CDR3 in amino acids: CASSPRGGIQPQHF. DNA of the CDR3: TGTGCCAGCTCACCACGCGGGGGGATTCAGCCCCAGCATTTT.

This chain connects TRBV9 to TRBJ1-1; TRBD1 matches 8 bases. Trimming took 2 bases from V and 5 from J; bases not matched to a gene: 17. Germline values: CDR1 SGDLS, CDR2 YYNGEE. The CDR3 runs 18 residues. The CDR3 is CASSVWIGQGVDGTEAFF. The DNA of the CDR3 is TGTGCCAGCAGCGTTTGGATAGGACAGGGAGTAGATGGGACTGAAGCTTTCTTT.

This chain connects TRBV19 to TRBJ2-3; TRBD1 might be the D (7 bases). V was shortened by 1 base and J by 2 bases, with 28 bases between the two germline ends. CDR3 length equals 21 residues. Germline V CDR1 and CDR2: LNHDA, SQIVND (reference sequence). CDR3 protein: CASSIGFGSRGGRTITDTQYF. CDR3 DNA sequence: TGTGCCAGTAGTATAGGGTTCGGGAGTCGAGGGGGCCGGACTATCACAGATACGCAGTATTTT.